A selection of T cell receptor beta chains follows, all from one sample in a study of CD8 T cells in Susac syndrome. TCRdb re-called the immunoSEQ multiplex PCR reads through MiXCR, storing one row per CDR3 protein. The table includes approximately 94,000 distinct CDR3 sequences, approximately 95% detected once. Sample: CD8+ T cells from PBMCs. The receptors derive from a human donor with Susac syndrome. Each CDR3 is given without its conserved first and last residue.

V: TRBV11-2
CDR3: ASSRGTDISYEQY

V: TRBV28
CDR3: ASSTRRGEETQY

V: TRBV23-1
CDR3: ASSQSPGVYEQY

V: TRBV6-6
CDR3: ASWGQVQETQY

V: TRBV18
CDR3: ASSPLGQNTEAF

V: TRBV11-2
CDR3: ASSLGPSAGRSETQY

V: TRBV5-4
CDR3: ASSPEGTDFYGYT

V: TRBV20-1
CDR3: SAGTVQPQH

V: TRBV7-9
CDR3: ASDSGSVETQY

V: TRBV29-1
CDR3: SVLRELDKNIQY

V: TRBV30
CDR3: AWSVGPQGGNTEAF

V: TRBV20-1
CDR3: SAIGQVGQPQH

V: TRBV20-1
CDR3: SAWDSTAKTQY

V: TRBV6-5
CDR3: ASSYTWGQPDYGYT

V: TRBV13
CDR3: ASSLNRALLQY

V: TRBV6-5
CDR3: ASSYDAGGRKTQY

V: TRBV20-1
CDR3: SAPGTLSSYEQY

V: TRBV29-1
CDR3: SVRRDTQSPQH

V: TRBV15
CDR3: ATSSGLYGYT

V: TRBV9
CDR3: ASSPGGPGYT

V: TRBV7-9
CDR3: ASSPARMETQY

V: TRBV7-6
CDR3: ASAGTGGAETDTQY

V: TRBV12-3/TRBV12-4
CDR3: ASSPPEQETQY

V: TRBV9
CDR3: ASSEPLDGGPYGYT

V: TRBV5-1
CDR3: ASSLDPPGNYGYT

V: TRBV18
CDR3: ASSPPDKTGETQY

V: TRBV4-1
CDR3: ASSKKGKAF

V: TRBV5-1
CDR3: ASSSGQTNNEQF

V: TRBV9
CDR3: ASSGDLEKLF

V: TRBV12-3/TRBV12-4
CDR3: ASTSTRGETQY

V: TRBV19
CDR3: ASSTLGPPGLAGERDTGELF

V: TRBV20-1
CDR3: SARSQREVDEQY

V: TRBV7-9
CDR3: ASSPGPMNTEAF

V: TRBV29-1
CDR3: SVMERSGELF

V: TRBV9
CDR3: ASSPRGTLQF

V: TRBV6-5
CDR3: ASRSGGQETQY

V: TRBV5-1
CDR3: ASSFAEGYGYT

V: TRBV6-5
CDR3: ASSRGGEQF

V: TRBV7-6
CDR3: ASSTHTVGEAF

V: TRBV7-9
CDR3: ASSLTETNYGYT

V: TRBV20-1
CDR3: SAPGYTDTQY

V: TRBV7-2
CDR3: ASTPGGTGELF

V: TRBV24-1
CDR3: ATSGASGTPNEQF

V: TRBV29-1
CDR3: SVEVSGGGETQY

V: TRBV27
CDR3: ASSLSAERNYYGYT

V: TRBV12-3/TRBV12-4
CDR3: ASSLAGSFQETQY

V: TRBV5-8
CDR3: ASSTPGIQY

V: TRBV7-6
CDR3: ASGGVGEQF

V: TRBV5-4
CDR3: ASSTSGGGDTQY

V: TRBV13
CDR3: ASSLGWDSSYEQY

V: TRBV18
CDR3: ASSPSTVMNTEAF

V: TRBV3-1
CDR3: ASSQDVGNEQF

V: TRBV19
CDR3: ASSEQGNYNEQF

V: TRBV3-1
CDR3: ASSLGQRVAY

V: TRBV20-1
CDR3: SVPDHTDTQY

V: TRBV12-3/TRBV12-4
CDR3: ASSSLDGYEQY

V: TRBV29-1
CDR3: SVPSYNEQF

V: TRBV27
CDR3: ASSYRVGAYEQY

V: TRBV18
CDR3: ASSTTQETQY

V: TRBV13
CDR3: ASSAHGSYGYT